A single sample is the source of the 19 T cell receptor beta chains below, sequenced in a study of shared clonotypes between healthy human individuals (TCRdb year 2020). CD8 naive samples consisted of CD45RO-negative cells that were positively selected for CCR7, yielding a CD45RA+CCR7+ population without TemRA cells. Library construction relied on the immunoSEQ multiplex PCR assay. TCRdb re-hosts the immuneACCESS table, in-frame sequences only. Its copies lack some clones; in the studies checked, an unresolved V gene accounts for under half of them, and the cause for the rest is not known. In all, the sample holds about 2.2 million clones, and 90% to 95% of those were seen once. Under 2% of the sample is held by the ten biggest clonotypes. The sample taken for sequencing was naive CD8+ T cells from PBMCs. The cell subset or site tag for this specimen amounts to: CD45RA+CCR7+. These receptors originate from a man aged 18 to 29 in good health. Some clones in this sample may be carry-over from other donors' samples.

The chain combines TRBV11-2 with TRBJ2-1, with D possibly called TRBD1 or TRBD2 (5 bases each). Germline V lookup: CDR1 SGHAT, CDR2 FQNNGV. Trimming removed 5 bases from V and 0 bases from J, with 11 bases in between. The CDR3 sequence is 15 residues long. The CDR3, as DNA: TGTGCCAGCAGCGGATTCGGGGCCTCCTACAATGAGCAGTTCTTC. Protein sequence: CASSGFGASYNEQFF.

Here the CDR3 reads CASGSWETQYF. The DNA for the CDR3 is TGTGCCAGTGGTTCGTGGGAGACCCAGTACTTC. This chain joins TRBV19 and TRBJ2-5; D is undetermined. This CDR3 region has 11 residues. Trimming left V 8 bases short and J 5 bases short, with 9 bases between. Germline assignment: CDR1 LNHDA and CDR2 SQIVND (reference sequence).

The chain employs TRBV5-1 and TRBJ2-1, with TRBD2 identical over 13 bases. J lost 8 bases, V lost 4 bases, and 6 bases had no gene match. There are 15 residues in the CDR3. Germline loops: CDR1 SGHRS, CDR2 YFSETQ. The CDR3 region is CASSPRTSGSDEQFF. CDR3 nucleotide sequence: TGCGCCAGCAGCCCTAGGACTAGCGGGAGCGATGAGCAGTTCTTC. Full variable domain (rest looked up from reference TRBV5-1 and TRBJ2-1): KAGVTQTPRYLIKTRGQQVTLSCSPISGHRSVSWYQQTPGQGLQFLFEYFSETQRNKGNFPGRFSGRQFSNSRSEMNVSTLELGDSALYLCASSPRTSGSDEQFFGPGTRLTVL.

This sequence joins TRBV7-6 and TRBJ2-2; perhaps TRBD2 as D (6 bases). The CDR3 runs to 14 residues. Germline V gene data show CDR1 as SGHVS and CDR2 as FNYEAQ. V lost 4 bases, J lost 5 bases, and 11 bases lay in between. As DNA, the CDR3 is TGTGCCAGCAGCTATACCCGGGGGACCGGGGAGCTGTTTTTT. This translates into CASSYTRGTGELFF.

CDR3 DNA: TGTGCCAGCAGCTTTAGGCAGGGGTACGAGCAGTACTTC. Its protein product is CASSFRQGYEQYF. The chain carries TRBV7-3 and TRBJ2-7, with a tentative D call TRBD1 (6 bases). Trimming cost V 3 bases and J 4 bases, with 10 bases left between them. Germline assignment: CDR1 SGHTA and CDR2 FQGTGA. The CDR3 sequence is 13 residues long.

This rearrangement joins TRBV5-1 to TRBJ2-4; TRBD1 matches at 7 bases. V shed 0 bases and J 3 bases; nucleotides not matched to a gene: 6. CDR1 and CDR2 (germline): SGHRS, YFSETQ. This CDR3 contains 16 residues. The CDR3 region is CASSLAATGNKNIQYF. CDR3 coding DNA: TGCGCCAGCAGCTTGGCCGCGACAGGGAACAAAAACATTCAGTACTTC.

The V gene is TRBV19, the J gene TRBJ2-2; D is perhaps TRBD1 (5 bases). Germline V gene data show CDR1 as LNHDA and CDR2 as SQIVND (reference sequence). The CDR3 is 15 residues long. The V end was cut by 4 bases, the J end by 5 bases, with 14 bases between. The chain's CDR3 is CASSSSGLLTGELFF. CDR3 sequence (DNA): TGTGCCAGTAGTAGTTCAGGGCTATTGACCGGGGAGCTGTTTTTT.

The genes are TRBV27 and TRBJ2-1; TRBD1 aligns across 8 bases. The ends lost 6 bases at V and 8 bases at J; junction bases unmatched: 6. The CDR3 extends over 13 amino acids. Germline V gives CDR1 MNHEY, CDR2 SMNVEV (reference sequence). The CDR3 DNA reads as TGTGCCAGCAGGACCCACAGGGGGGATGAGCAGTTCTTC. As protein: CASRTHRGDEQFF.

The J gene is TRBJ2-2, the V gene TRBV5-4; D remains unclear. There are 14 residues in the CDR3. Trimming took 2 bases from V and 6 from J, leaving 11 bases between them. The germline CDR1 and CDR2 sequences are SGHNT and YYREEE (reference sequence). The CDR3 sequence is CASSFNGSPGELFF. The DNA for the CDR3 is TGTGCCAGCAGCTTTAACGGGTCACCCGGGGAGCTGTTTTTT.

This chain links TRBV28 with TRBJ2-1; 8 positions agree with TRBD2. Germline V lookup: CDR1 MDHEN, CDR2 SYDVKM. V lost 2 bases and J lost 2; bases outside the gene matches: 2. The CDR3 is made up of 15 amino acids. DNA of the CDR3: TGTGCCAGCAGTTTAGCACTAGCGGCCTACAATGAGCAGTTCTTC. It is translated as CASSLALAAYNEQFF.

CDR3 in DNA: TGTGCCAGCAGGGGGGGGGACAGGCTGACTGAAGCTTTCTTT. Translation gives CASRGGDRLTEAFF. V and J are TRBV2 and TRBJ1-1, with TRBD1 matching 8 bases. In germline, CDR1 is SNHLY, CDR2 FYNNEI. The CDR3 loop spans 14 amino acids. With V trimmed by 6 bases and J by 5 bases, 8 bases remained unmatched. The complete variable domain, with remaining parts taken from reference TRBV2 and TRBJ1-1, reads EPEVTQTPSHQVTQMGQEVILRCVPISNHLYFYWYRQILGQKVEFLVSFYNNEISEKSEIFDDQFSVERPDGSNFTLKIRSTKLEDSAMYFCASRGGDRLTEAFFGQGTRLTVV.

This chain uses TRBV6-1 with TRBJ1-3, with a tentative D call TRBD1 (6 bases). The CDR3 has 16 amino acids. Trimming removed 0 bases from V and 2 bases from J, with 11 bases in between. Germline V gene data show CDR1 as MNHNS and CDR2 as SASEGT. CDR3 residues: CASSEATGGPGNTIYF. For the CDR3, the DNA is TGTGCCAGCAGTGAAGCAACCGGGGGCCCTGGAAACACCATATATTTT.

This chain joins TRBV5-5 and TRBJ2-7, with D possibly being TRBD1 or TRBD2 (5 bases each). V lost 0 bases and J 3 bases, leaving 13 bases between the germline ends. The CDR3 loop spans 15 amino acids. Per the germline V gene, CDR1 is SGHKS and CDR2 is YYEKEE (reference sequence). CDR3 sequence (DNA): TGTGCCAGCAGCTTGGACTGGACGGGGCTCTACGAGCAGTACTTC. Translation gives CASSLDWTGLYEQYF.

This rearrangement joins TRBV9 to TRBJ2-5; 9 bases map to TRBD1. Trimming cost V 3 bases and J 5 bases; bases outside gene matches: 8. From germline, CDR1 is SGDLS and CDR2 YYNGEE. The CDR3 is 15 residues long. The CDR3 DNA reads as TGTGCCAGCAGCGCAAGGACAGGGGAGGTCGAGACCCAGTACTTC. Its protein product is CASSARTGEVETQYF. Filled out from reference TRBV9 and TRBJ2-5, the complete variable domain reads DSGVTQTPKHLITATGQRVTLRCSPRSGDLSVYWYQQSLDQGLQFLIQYYNGEERAKGNILERFSAQQFPDLHSELNLSSLELGDSALYFCASSARTGEVETQYFGPGTRLLVL.

This chain joins TRBV27 and TRBJ2-7, with TRBD2 identical over 11 bases. Germline V gives CDR1 MNHEY, CDR2 SMNVEV (reference sequence). J lost 5 bases, V lost 6 bases, and 9 bases had no gene match. CDR3 length equals 15 residues. CDR3 amino acids: CASRSLAGERHEQYF. As DNA, the CDR3 is TGTGCCAGCAGGTCACTAGCGGGAGAACGCCACGAGCAGTACTTC.

The CDR3 bases are TGTGCCAGCAGCTTACAGGTTCTGAACGAGCAGTACTTC. It codes for CASSLQVLNEQYF. The chain links TRBV6-5 to TRBJ2-7, with a weak D call TRBD1 (5 bases). Germline V gene lookup returns CDR1 MNHEY and CDR2 SVGAGI. The CDR3 extends over 13 amino acids. The V end was cut by 6 bases, the J end by 5 bases, with 14 bases between.

The chain employs TRBV6-1 and TRBJ2-7; 13 positions agree with TRBD2. Germline assignment: CDR1 MNHNS and CDR2 SASEGT. J lost 1 base, V lost 6 bases, and 0 bases had no gene match. This CDR3 has 14 residues. The CDR3 nucleotides are TGTGCCAGCAGGGGACTAGCGGGGTCCTACGAGCAGTACTTC. Its translation: CASRGLAGSYEQYF.

V is TRBV5-1 and J is TRBJ1-1; no firm D call. CDR3 length: 14 residues. Trimming removed 6 bases at V and 1 base at J, with 13 bases between. Per the germline V gene, CDR1 is SGHRS and CDR2 is YFSETQ. In DNA form, the CDR3 reads TGCGCCAGCAATGAAAGGGATACGAACACTGAAGCTTTCTTT. Its translation is CASNERDTNTEAFF.

This sequence joins TRBV10-1 and TRBJ2-1; 10 positions match TRBD2. CDR1 is WNHNN and CDR2 is SYGVQD in the germline V gene (reference sequence). The CDR3 runs 15 residues. V gave up 2 bases and J gave up 5 bases; unmatched junction bases: 3. The CDR3: CASSERGLANNEQFF. CDR3 bases: TGCGCCAGCAGTGAGAGGGGACTAGCGAACAATGAGCAGTTCTTC.